Sequencing of this TCR beta chain was carried out in a study of T cells expressing NK-cell markers. On the study more broadly: In sorted CD3+CD56+NKG2C+, CD3+CD56+NKG2C- and CD3+CD56-NKG2C+ T cells, TCR beta repertoires were obtained. The study, taken as a whole, reports: NKG2C+ dominant clonotype frequencies in six or seven donors were 1.0-7.0% of CD8+ T cells. The CD3+CD56-NKG2C+ fraction of several donors was likewise dominated by these clonotypes.

Germline V gene data show CDR1 as LGHNA and CDR2 as YNFKEQ. This CDR3 has 16 residues. TCR beta cDNA was made by 5'RACE template switching with UMIs. TCRdb re-called the 5' RACE reads, yielding one record per CDR3 amino acid sequence without DNA. With about 540,000 distinct CDR3 sequences in the sample, the ten largest clones hold approximately 3.5%. Concerning this clonotype: Its antigen is as yet unknown.

The specimen sequenced was blood T cells: a sorted CD56 or NKG2C T cell subset, CD4+ or CD8+ T cells, or bulk PBMC T cells (not recorded which). The chain employs TRBV4-2 and TRBJ2-1; TCRdb proposes TRBD2, but this gene call is untestable without DNA. This clonotype was sampled from a man in his late teens or twenties in good health. The CDR3 reads CASSLLGTSGNNEQFF.